The 24 T cell receptor beta chains presented below share a single source sample, sequenced in a study of CD8+ T cells in alopecia areata. The sample's treatment: oral pan-JAK inhibitor, 5-10 mg twice daily. After isolation, RNA underwent reverse transcription to generate cDNA as the sequencing template. Clones were sequenced by immunoSEQ multiplex PCR, and TCRdb holds only the in-frame ones, with some missing. This table holds 200,000 to 250,000 clones, under 60% found once. The specimen was CD4+ T cells sorted from blood, collected at week 4, from a patient treated with tofacitinib. All receptors derive from a human donor with alopecia areata.

This chain joins TRBV25-1 and TRBJ2-7; 8 bases align to TRBD1. The CDR3 runs to 15 residues. J lost 6 bases, V lost 1 base, and 8 bases had no gene match. Germline V gene lookup returns CDR1 MGHDK and CDR2 SYGVNS. The CDR3 DNA follows: TGTGCCAGCAGTGAATTTGGACAGGGTCGAACCGAGCAGTACTTC. Protein sequence: CASSEFGQGRTEQYF.

This clone was seen a few times. V and J are TRBV5-1 and TRBJ2-7; no reliable D call. The germline V gene encodes CDR1 SGHRS and CDR2 YFSETQ. CDR3 length: 13 amino acids. The germline V and J ends were trimmed by 5 bases and 3 bases, with 12 bases remaining between them. The CDR3 here is CASSSASNYEQYF. The CDR3 bases are TGCGCCAGCAGTTCCGCATCAAACTACGAGCAGTACTTC.

This chain joins TRBV9 and TRBJ2-3; D is unresolved. CDR1 is SGDLS and CDR2 is YYNGEE in the germline V gene. The CDR3 loop spans 17 amino acids. Trimming removed 3 bases at V and 0 bases at J, with 17 bases between. For the CDR3, the DNA is TGTGCCAGCAGCGGGAAACCTGGCCGCCCTAGCACAGATACGCAGTATTTT. It encodes CASSGKPGRPSTDTQYF.

The chain links TRBV25-1 to TRBJ1-1; D unclear. This CDR3 has 13 residues. Germline loops: CDR1 MGHDK, CDR2 SYGVNS. Trimming removed 2 bases from V and 5 bases from J, with 9 bases in between. The CDR3 DNA sequence: TGTGCCAGCAGTGAAACAGTCGTGACTGAAGCTTTCTTT. Its protein is CASSETVVTEAFF.

This clone came up a few times. The CDR3 protein is CAWSVPPRYGYTF. In nucleotides, the CDR3 is TGTGCCTGGAGTGTACCGCCTCGATATGGCTACACCTTC. The rearrangement joins TRBV30 to TRBJ1-2; D is unresolved. The CDR3 consists of 13 residues. The germline V gene encodes CDR1 GTSNPN and CDR2 SVGIG (reference sequence). The V and J ends lost 0 bases and 5 bases respectively, with 10 bases between them.

The chain has TRBV29-1 and TRBJ2-7; possibly TRBD2 for D (6 bases). The germline V and J ends were trimmed by 8 bases and 6 bases, with 20 bases remaining between them. The CDR3 is made up of 13 amino acids. Germline V gives CDR1 SQVTM, CDR2 ANQGSEA. The DNA of the CDR3 is TGCAGCTCCTGTTTCAGGGACGGGGGCGAGCAGTACTTC. Residues: CSSCFRDGGEQYF.

This clone turned up a few times. The chain combines TRBV28 with TRBJ2-3; 10 nucleotides agree with TRBD2. Germline CDR1 reads MDHEN; CDR2 reads SYDVKM. The V gene end was trimmed by 2 bases and the J gene end by 4 bases; junction bases not matched to a gene: 3. The CDR3 has 15 amino acids. The CDR3: CASSLSGGAPDTQYF. CDR3 bases: TGTGCCAGCAGTTTAAGCGGGGGGGCACCAGATACGCAGTATTTT.

This clone was seen a handful of times. The V and J genes are TRBV6-6 and TRBJ1-2; TRBD1 is a possible D gene (5 bases). Trimming took off 6 bases at V and 13 bases at J, with 27 bases between the two ends. The V gene's germline CDR1 is MNHNY and CDR2 SVGAGI (reference sequence). There are 15 residues in the CDR3. In nucleotides, the CDR3 is TGTGCCAGCAGCCCCCAGGGCAGGACTATTCTATGGTTCACCTTC. It translates to CASSPQGRTILWFTF.

The V gene is TRBV29-1, the J gene TRBJ2-5, with 7 bases that match TRBD1. CDR3 size: 15 residues. Germline CDR1 and CDR2: SQVTM and ANQGSEA. V lost 6 bases and J lost 5; bases outside the gene matches: 15. CDR3 coding DNA: TGCAGCGTAGCACCGGGACAGACGCCAGTCGAGACCCAGTACTTC. This codes for CSVAPGQTPVETQYF.

As concerns this clone: Within the sample, other DNA sequences also encode this same CDR3. Written as DNA, the CDR3 is TGTGCCAGCAGCGTAATTGCGGGGGTTAGCACAGATACGCAGTATTTT. It yields the protein CASSVIAGVSTDTQYF. The V and J genes are TRBV9 and TRBJ2-3; 7 nucleotides line up with TRBD2. The CDR3 is made up of 16 amino acids. V trimming: 1 base; J trimming: 0 bases; junction bases outside the gene matches: 5. Germline CDR1 reads SGDLS; CDR2 reads YYNGEE.

This chain joins TRBV4-1 and TRBJ1-1; D might be TRBD1 (5 bases). Germline V gene data show CDR1 as MGHRA and CDR2 as YSYEKL. Trimming removed 2 bases at V and 4 bases at J, with 8 bases between. The CDR3 contains 13 residues. Here the CDR3 reads CASSQQGLTEAFF. Written as DNA, the CDR3 is TGCGCCAGCAGCCAACAGGGCCTCACTGAAGCTTTCTTT.

This clone was seen only a few times. The same CDR3 can be traced to other DNA sequences in this sample. V usage is TRBV18 and J usage is TRBJ2-7, with TRBD1 matching 8 bases. The CDR3 length is 12 residues. CDR1 and CDR2 (germline): KGHSH, LQKENI. The V gene end was trimmed by 3 bases and the J gene end by 6 bases; junction bases not matched to a gene: 1. DNA of the CDR3: TGTGCCAGCTCACCCGGACAGGGCGAGCAGTACTTC. Its protein is CASSPGQGEQYF.

The CDR3 protein is CSARDSDGYTF. The CDR3 DNA reads as TGCAGCGCCCGGGACAGCGATGGCTACACCTTC. This chain links TRBV29-1 with TRBJ1-2; TRBD1 matches at 7 bases. Per germline, CDR1 SQVTM and CDR2 ANQGSEA. The CDR3 consists of 11 residues. J lost 6 bases, V lost 7 bases, and 5 bases had no gene match. The full variable domain, completed using reference TRBV29-1 and TRBJ1-2, is SAVISQKPSRDICQRGTSLTIQCQVDSQVTMMFWYRQQPGQSLTLIATANQGSEATYESGFVIDKFPISRPNLTFSTLTVSNMSPEDSSIYLCSARDSDGYTFGSGTRLTVV.

This clone has only a few counts. The chain couples TRBV19 to TRBJ2-1, with D unresolved. V dropped 4 bases and J dropped 6 bases, with 13 bases sitting between them. The CDR3 extends over 14 amino acids. Germline V gene lookup returns CDR1 LNHDA and CDR2 SQIVND (reference sequence). CDR3 loop: CASSTGRRANEQFF. The CDR3 DNA reads TGTGCCAGTAGTACAGGCCGTCGGGCCAATGAGCAGTTCTTC.

The V call is TRBV10-3, the J call TRBJ1-5; D not resolved. This CDR3 contains 9 residues. V was trimmed by 11 bases and J by 6 bases, leaving 5 bases between them. Germline V CDR1 and CDR2: ENHRY, SYGVKD. In DNA, the CDR3 is TGTGCCGCTGGTCAGCCCCAGCATTTT. The encoded protein is CAAGQPQHF.

This clone has just a few counts. V is TRBV14 and J is TRBJ1-4; D gene unclear. V lost 0 bases and J lost 10, with 9 bases in between. Looked up from germline, CDR1 is SGHDN and CDR2 is FVKESK. This CDR3 has 13 amino acids. The CDR3 sequence is CASSQDLGGKLFF. CDR3 sequence (DNA): TGTGCCAGCAGCCAAGATCTGGGAGGAAAACTGTTTTTT.

The rearrangement uses TRBV25-1 and TRBJ2-7; D uncertain. The CDR3 loop spans 17 amino acids. Trimming took 1 base from V and 0 from J, leaving 16 bases between them. The germline V gene encodes CDR1 MGHDK and CDR2 SYGVNS. The CDR3 nucleotides are TGTGCCAGCAGTGAATTGATCCGAGACTCCGTCTCCTACGAGCAGTACTTC. Amino acids: CASSELIRDSVSYEQYF.

The chain uses TRBV7-6 and TRBJ2-1, with 7 bases identical to TRBD1. Germline CDR1 is SGHVS and CDR2 is FNYEAQ. J was trimmed by 6 bases and V by 4 bases; bases with no gene match: 12. CDR3 length: 16 amino acids. Written as DNA, the CDR3 is TGTGCCAGCAGCTCGAATACACAGGGGTGGCGCAATGAGCAGTTCTTC. Translation gives CASSSNTQGWRNEQFF. The full variable domain, rest sourced from reference TRBV7-6 and TRBJ2-1, is GAGVSQSPRYKVTKRGQDVALRCDPISGHVSLYWYRQALGQGPEFLTYFNYEAQQDKSGLPNDRFSAERPEGSISTLTIQRTEQRDSAMYRCASSSNTQGWRNEQFFGPGTRLTVL.

The V gene is TRBV11-2, the J gene TRBJ1-1; D ambiguous. V shed 7 bases and J shed 3 bases, with 6 bases lying between them. CDR1 and CDR2 from the germline V gene are SGHAT and FQNNGV. The CDR3 has 11 residues. CDR3: CASTQDTEAFF. DNA of the CDR3: TGTGCCAGCACGCAGGACACTGAAGCTTTCTTT.

The chain has TRBV7-2 and TRBJ1-2; 7 bases match TRBD1. There are 15 residues in the CDR3. With V trimmed by 6 bases and J by 6 bases, 13 bases remained unmatched. Germline-derived CDR1 and CDR2 are SGHTA and FQGNSA. The CDR3 DNA reads as TGTGCCAGCAGTTTCACAGGGGTCGGTAAGGATGGCTACACCTTC. Translation gives CASSFTGVGKDGYTF. Together with reference TRBV7-2 and TRBJ1-2, the CDR3 gives the full variable domain: GAGVSQSPSNKVTEKGKDVELRCDPISGHTALYWYRQSLGQGLEFLIYFQGNSAPDKSGLPSDRFSAERTGGSVSTLTIQRTQQEDSAVYLCASSFTGVGKDGYTFGSGTRLTVV.

V and J are TRBV29-1 and TRBJ1-1; D remains unclear. Trimming took 6 bases from V and 1 from J, leaving 15 bases between them. Germline V gives CDR1 SQVTM, CDR2 ANQGSEA. The CDR3 consists of 14 residues. The CDR3 loop reads CSVSGFVENTEAFF. CDR3 in DNA: TGCAGCGTCAGTGGATTTGTGGAGAACACTGAAGCTTTCTTT.

The chain joins TRBV10-3 to TRBJ2-5, with 8 bases matching TRBD1. V dropped 0 bases and J dropped 3; count of bases not matched to a gene: 3. The CDR3 is 15 residues long. Germline V gene sequence: CDR1 ENHRY, CDR2 SYGVKD. The CDR3 sequence: CAISESMTGEETQYF. Written as DNA, the CDR3 is TGTGCCATCAGTGAGTCGATGACAGGGGAAGAGACCCAGTACTTC.

V usage is TRBV7-3 and J usage is TRBJ2-7, with D uncertain. V was pared by 5 bases and J by 1 base, with 12 bases between. There are 14 residues in the CDR3. Germline CDR1 SGHTA, CDR2 FQGTGA. This CDR3 is CASSDRHGSYEQYF. CDR3 nucleotides: TGTGCCAGCAGCGATAGGCATGGGTCCTACGAGCAGTACTTC.

The chain couples TRBV7-9 to TRBJ1-5; D not resolved. Germline V gene data show CDR1 as SEHNR and CDR2 as FQNEAQ (reference sequence). This CDR3 comprises 15 residues. Trimming left V 5 bases short and J 5 bases short, with 16 bases between. CDR3 DNA sequence: TGTGCCAGCAGCCTGAGGCCCCACCGGGATCAGCCCCAGCATTTT. Encoded protein: CASSLRPHRDQPQHF. Using reference TRBV7-9 and TRBJ1-5 for the parts outside the CDR3, the full variable domain is DTGVSQNPRHKITKRGQNVTFRCDPISEHNRLYWYRQTLGQGPEFLTYFQNEAQLEKSRLLSDRFSAERPKGSFSTLEIQRTEQGDSAMYLCASSLRPHRDQPQHFGDGTRLSIL.